Below, 5 T cell receptor beta chains from the same sample are listed, as sequenced in a study of cytomegalovirus exposure and HLA in healthy donors. Clones were sequenced by immunoSEQ multiplex PCR, and TCRdb holds only the in-frame ones, with some missing. This table holds fewer than 130,000 clones, 88% found once. The sample comprised PBMCs. The source is a woman in her twenties or thirties in good health and CMV-seropositive.

This rearrangement joins TRBV6-4 to TRBJ1-5; D might be TRBD1 (5 bases). V gave up 8 bases and J gave up 0 bases, with 26 bases separating them. The CDR3 consists of 19 residues. Germline V gene data show CDR1 as MRHNA and CDR2 as SNTAGT. This CDR3 is CASGRRGERKACSNQPQHF. As DNA, the CDR3 is TGTGCCAGCGGTCGACGGGGGGAGAGAAAGGCGTGTAGCAATCAGCCCCAGCATTTT.

This chain links TRBV30 with TRBJ1-3; D gene ambiguous. Germline V gene data show CDR1 as GTSNPN and CDR2 as SVGIG (reference sequence). With 3 bases removed from V and 3 bases from J, the gap between germline ends came to 6 bases. CDR3 length: 12 residues. This CDR3 reads CAWRSVGNTIYF. Written as DNA, the CDR3 is TGTGCCTGGAGGAGTGTTGGAAACACCATATATTTT.

This sequence joins TRBV9 and TRBJ2-7, with TRBD1 matching over 8 bases. V lost 0 bases and J lost 0; bases outside the gene matches: 2. Germline values: CDR1 SGDLS, CDR2 YYNGEE. There are 15 residues in the CDR3. In nucleotides, the CDR3 is TGTGCCAGCAGCGTAGAGACAGGGGCCTCCTACGAGCAGTACTTC. It codes for CASSVETGASYEQYF.

The V and J genes are TRBV7-8 and TRBJ1-1; TRBD1 matches at 7 bases. This CDR3 is 13 amino acids long. V lost 5 bases to trimming and J lost 3 bases; unmatched junction nucleotides: 3. Germline V gene data show CDR1 as SGHVS and CDR2 as FQNEAQ. CDR3: CASSTDRDTEAFF. CDR3 bases: TGTGCCAGCAGCACTGACAGGGACACTGAAGCTTTCTTT.

The chain uses TRBV7-2 and TRBJ2-7; D is unresolved. The V gene's germline CDR1 is SGHTA and CDR2 FQGNSA. The V and J ends lost 4 bases and 2 bases respectively, with 9 bases between them. This CDR3 contains 13 residues. The CDR3 DNA reads as TGTGCCAGCAGCTCCCTCCTAGCCTACGAGCAGTACTTC. It is translated as CASSSLLAYEQYF.